These 20 T cell receptor beta chains were all obtained from the same sample, sequenced in a study of cytotoxic CD8 clonotypes in ibrutinib-treated CLL. Here immunoSEQ multiplex PCR was the method, and the copy in TCRdb shows in-frame clones only, minus some. This table has around 140,000 clones, roughly 88% appearing once. Source: PBMCs, taken after 24 months of ibrutinib treatment. These receptors were taken from a human donor with chronic lymphocytic leukemia.

The chain has TRBV7-2 and TRBJ1-1; D ambiguous. Trimming cost V 1 base and J 7 bases, with 7 bases left between them. Germline lookup yields CDR1 SGHTA and CDR2 FQGNSA. The CDR3 is made up of 12 amino acids. CDR3 bases: TGTGCCAGCAGCTTAGTTCCAGTTGAAGCTTTCTTT. Protein: CASSLVPVEAFF.

The rearrangement uses TRBV5-1 and TRBJ2-5; TRBD1 aligns across 7 bases. The V gene end was trimmed by 4 bases and the J gene end by 7 bases; junction bases not matched to a gene: 7. The CDR3 contains 13 residues. Germline CDR1 and CDR2: SGHRS and YFSETQ. The CDR3 region has the DNA TGCGCCAGCAGCGCCGGGACAGAAGGGACCCAGTACTTC. This sequence encodes CASSAGTEGTQYF.

This chain links TRBV18 with TRBJ2-1, with 7 bases aligning to TRBD2. Germline CDR1 is KGHSH and CDR2 is LQKENI. The CDR3 is made up of 13 amino acids. The V segment lost 5 bases and the J segment 6 bases; nucleotides outside the gene matches: 4. As DNA, the CDR3 is TGTGCCAGCTCAGCGGGAGATCGCAATGAGCAGTTCTTC. It codes for CASSAGDRNEQFF.

The rearrangement links TRBV5-6 to TRBJ2-7, with D maybe TRBD2 (7 bases). Germline CDR1 reads SGHDT; CDR2 reads YYEEEE. The V gene lost 0 bases and the J gene lost 4 bases, with 14 bases spanning the gap. The CDR3 runs to 15 residues. In DNA form, the CDR3 reads TGTGCCAGCAGCTTGGCGGGGGGCCTAAGGTACGAGCAGTACTTC. This encodes CASSLAGGLRYEQYF.

This chain connects TRBV7-2 to TRBJ1-1, with TRBD1 as a possible D gene (5 bases). The V and J ends lost 8 bases and 5 bases respectively, with 12 bases between them. The V gene's germline CDR1 is SGHTA and CDR2 FQGNSA. CDR3 length: 12 residues. The CDR3 DNA reads TGTGCCAGCGGGACTTTTACGACTGAAGCTTTCTTT. Amino acid sequence: CASGTFTTEAFF.

CDR3: CASSLERQGGGQPQHF. The CDR3 nucleotides read TGTGCCAGCAGCTTAGAAAGACAGGGCGGGGGGCAGCCCCAGCATTTT. The chain uses TRBV5-8 and TRBJ1-5; 7 bases are shared with TRBD1. V was pared by 2 bases and J by 7 bases, with 12 bases of the junction left unmatched. The CDR3 totals 16 residues. Germline values: CDR1 SGHTS, CDR2 YDEGEE.

This CDR3 is CASSSFRHGDEKLFF. The CDR3 coding sequence is TGTGCCAGCAGCTCATTTAGACACGGGGATGAAAAACTGTTTTTT. This chain connects TRBV7-9 to TRBJ1-4; D call uncertain. CDR3 size: 15 residues. CDR1 and CDR2 (germline): SEHNR, FQNEAQ (reference sequence). V was pared by 4 bases and J by 6 bases, with 15 bases between.

This clone was seen only once. The J gene is TRBJ2-7, the V gene TRBV29-1, with 13 bases matching TRBD2. V was clipped by 4 bases and J by 0 bases; unmatched bases: 21. This CDR3 is built from 21 residues. CDR1 SQVTM and CDR2 ANQGSEA come from the germline V gene. The CDR3 region is CSVVDRRRTSGSGVSSYEQYF. The CDR3 DNA follows: TGCAGCGTTGTGGACAGGAGACGGACTAGCGGGAGTGGTGTAAGCTCCTACGAGCAGTACTTC.

This chain uses TRBV28 with TRBJ1-5; 7 nucleotides line up with TRBD1. This CDR3 has 15 amino acids. V gave up 6 bases and J gave up 4 bases; unmatched junction bases: 9. Per germline, CDR1 MDHEN and CDR2 SYDVKM. The CDR3 DNA sequence: TGTGCCAGCAGATACCCAGGGGGGGATAATCAGCCCCAGCATTTT. Encoded protein: CASRYPGGDNQPQHF.

This chain uses TRBV28 with TRBJ1-2; perhaps TRBD1 as D (6 bases). The germline V and J ends were trimmed by 5 bases and 8 bases, with 15 bases remaining between them. The germline V gene encodes CDR1 MDHEN and CDR2 SYDVKM. This CDR3 is built from 13 residues. The CDR3 sequence is CASSIDRFYGYTF. The CDR3 DNA follows: TGTGCCAGCAGTATAGACAGGTTTTACGGCTACACCTTC.

The chain links TRBV7-2 to TRBJ2-3; D might be TRBD1 or TRBD2, each matching 5 bases. Trimming took off 7 bases at V and 2 bases at J, with 13 bases between the two ends. Germline values: CDR1 SGHTA, CDR2 FQGNSA. The CDR3 is 14 residues long. DNA for the CDR3: TGTGCCAGCACCCTGGGGCGGGTCACAGATACGCAGTATTTT. This sequence encodes CASTLGRVTDTQYF.

This chain uses TRBV7-2 with TRBJ2-1; 13 bases map to TRBD2. Germline CDR1 reads SGHTA; CDR2 reads FQGNSA. J was trimmed by 9 bases and V by 4 bases; bases with no gene match: 9. This CDR3 contains 16 residues. DNA of the CDR3: TGTGCCAGCAGCTCGTTACTAGCGGGAGGGCAAGCTGAGCAGTTCTTC. It translates to CASSSLLAGGQAEQFF.

The V call is TRBV5-1, the J call TRBJ2-1, with 16 bases lining up with TRBD2. Germline V gene sequence: CDR1 SGHRS, CDR2 YFSETQ. This CDR3 spans 17 amino acids. V lost 4 bases and J lost 6; bases outside the gene matches: 7. The CDR3 is CASSPGLAGGRPNEQFF. For the CDR3, the DNA is TGCGCCAGCAGCCCGGGACTAGCGGGGGGGCGGCCCAATGAGCAGTTCTTC.

The chain joins TRBV7-9 to TRBJ1-1; D is unresolved. Deletions cut 8 bases from V and 2 bases from J, with 3 bases between. Germline V gene lookup returns CDR1 SEHNR and CDR2 FQNEAQ (reference sequence). The CDR3 has 10 residues. Here the CDR3 DNA reads TGTGCCAGCTCAAACACTGAAGCTTTCTTT. Residues: CASSNTEAFF.

V usage is TRBV4-1 and J usage is TRBJ2-5, with TRBD1 matching 8 bases. CDR1 is MGHRA, CDR2 YSYEKL, per germline. The trim removed 6 bases at V and 5 bases at J, leaving 14 bases unmatched. The CDR3 is made up of 16 amino acids. In nucleotides, the CDR3 is TGCGCCAGCAGTCTTACGCCGGGACAGGCTTTTGAGACCCAGTACTTC. This gives the protein CASSLTPGQAFETQYF.

This clone was seen only a few times. The CDR3: CASSQVRGMRTYNEQFF. CDR3 bases: TGTGCCAGTTCTCAAGTGAGGGGGATGCGCACCTACAATGAGCAGTTCTTC. V gene TRBV19 combines with J gene TRBJ2-1, with a possible D match to TRBD1 (6 bases). CDR3 length: 17 residues. V lost 8 bases, J lost 2 bases, and 22 bases lay in between. Germline values: CDR1 LNHDA, CDR2 SQIVND (reference sequence).

With regard to this clone: The junction and the germline gene differ at one end; a read error may be behind it. The V call is TRBV7-3, the J call TRBJ2-1; 7 bases line up with TRBD2. The CDR3 covers 15 residues. Germline CDR1 reads SGHTA; CDR2 reads FQGTGA. Here the CDR3 DNA reads TGTGCCAGCAGCATAACTAGCGCTGACTACAATGAGCAGTTCTTC. This codes for CASSITSADYNEQFF.

The V call is TRBV27, the J call TRBJ2-1; no definite D call. The germline V gene encodes CDR1 MNHEY and CDR2 SMNVEV (reference sequence). V was cut by 5 bases and J by 6 bases, with 5 bases left in between. The CDR3 has 11 amino acids. The CDR3 protein is CASSQLNEQFF. The CDR3 DNA sequence: TGTGCCAGCAGTCAACTCAATGAGCAGTTCTTC.

This sequence joins TRBV9 and TRBJ2-3, with 11 bases that match TRBD2. In germline, CDR1 is SGDLS, CDR2 YYNGEE. CDR3 size: 20 residues. Trimming took 2 bases from V and 0 from J; bases not matched to a gene: 14. CDR3 sequence: CASSVEGLAASTLSTDTQYF. Here the CDR3 DNA reads TGTGCCAGCAGCGTTGAGGGACTAGCGGCGTCGACGCTTAGCACAGATACGCAGTATTTT. Using reference TRBV9 and TRBJ2-3 for the parts outside the CDR3, the full variable domain is DSGVTQTPKHLITATGQRVTLRCSPRSGDLSVYWYQQSLDQGLQFLIQYYNGEERAKGNILERFSAQQFPDLHSELNLSSLELGDSALYFCASSVEGLAASTLSTDTQYFGPGTRLTVL.

J is TRBJ2-5 and V is TRBV7-2, with 8 bases identical to TRBD1. Germline V gene data show CDR1 as SGHTA and CDR2 as FQGNSA. The CDR3 covers 17 residues. With 4 bases clipped from V and 4 bases from J, the junction kept 14 bases outside the gene matches. Here the CDR3 DNA reads TGTGCCAGCAGCTCGCAGGGGGCCACATTATTAAGAGAGACCCAGTACTTC. It is translated as CASSSQGATLLRETQYF.